The present T cell receptor beta chain was sequenced within a study of shared clonotypes between healthy human individuals. Produced via immunoSEQ multiplex PCR; TCRdb's table is partial and in-frame only. In the table there are about 470,000 clones, 70% to 80% of which are singletons. Concerning this clone: An end of the junction does not agree with germline; a read error may underlie this.

This receptor was taken from a woman aged 40 to 50 in good health. Some clones in this sample may be carry-over from other donors' samples. Material: PBMCs.

CDR3 in amino acids: CASSSLTGETQYF. For the CDR3, the DNA is TGTGCTAGCAGCTCGCTTACAGGGGAGACCCAGTACTTC. This sequence joins TRBV7-7 and TRBJ2-5; TRBD1 might be the D (6 bases). The CDR3 extends over 13 amino acids. CDR1 is SSHAT and CDR2 is FNYEAQ in the germline V gene (reference sequence).